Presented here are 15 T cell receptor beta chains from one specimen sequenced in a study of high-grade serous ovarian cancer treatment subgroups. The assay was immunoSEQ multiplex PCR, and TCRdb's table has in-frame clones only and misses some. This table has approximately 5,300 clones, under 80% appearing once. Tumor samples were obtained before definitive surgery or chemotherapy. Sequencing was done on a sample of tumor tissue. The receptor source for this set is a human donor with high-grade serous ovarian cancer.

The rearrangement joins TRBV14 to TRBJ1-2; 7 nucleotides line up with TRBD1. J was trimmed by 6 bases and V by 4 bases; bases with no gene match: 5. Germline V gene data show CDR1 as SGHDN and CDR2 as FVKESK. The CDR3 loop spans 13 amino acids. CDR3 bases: TGTGCCAGCAGCCCTCGACAGGGCGATGGCTACACCTTC. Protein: CASSPRQGDGYTF.

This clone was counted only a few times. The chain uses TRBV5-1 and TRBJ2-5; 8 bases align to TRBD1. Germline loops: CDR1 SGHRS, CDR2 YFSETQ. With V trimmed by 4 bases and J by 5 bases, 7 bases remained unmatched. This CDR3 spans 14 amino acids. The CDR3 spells CASSIPRGRETQYF. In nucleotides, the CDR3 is TGCGCCAGCAGCATCCCCAGGGGGCGGGAGACCCAGTACTTC. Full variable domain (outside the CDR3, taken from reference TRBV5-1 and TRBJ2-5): KAGVTQTPRYLIKTRGQQVTLSCSPISGHRSVSWYQQTPGQGLQFLFEYFSETQRNKGNFPGRFSGRQFSNSRSEMNVSTLELGDSALYLCASSIPRGRETQYFGPGTRLLVL.

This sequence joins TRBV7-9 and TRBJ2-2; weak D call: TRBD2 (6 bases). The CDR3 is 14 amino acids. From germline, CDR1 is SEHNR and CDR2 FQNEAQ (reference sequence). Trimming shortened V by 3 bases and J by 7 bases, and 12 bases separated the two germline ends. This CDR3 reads CASSFGTPYGELFF. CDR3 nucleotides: TGTGCCAGCAGCTTTGGGACTCCCTACGGGGAGCTGTTTTTT.

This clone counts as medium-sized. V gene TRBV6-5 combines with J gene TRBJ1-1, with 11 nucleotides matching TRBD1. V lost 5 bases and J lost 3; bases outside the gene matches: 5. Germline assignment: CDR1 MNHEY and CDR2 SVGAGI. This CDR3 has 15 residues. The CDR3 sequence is CASSRTGGGDTEAFF. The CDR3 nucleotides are TGTGCCAGCAGTCGGACAGGGGGCGGGGACACTGAAGCTTTCTTT.

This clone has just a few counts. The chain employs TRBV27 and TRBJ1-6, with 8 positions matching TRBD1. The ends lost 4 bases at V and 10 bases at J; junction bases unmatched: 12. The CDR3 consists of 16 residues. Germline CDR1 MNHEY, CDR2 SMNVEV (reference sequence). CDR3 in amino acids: CASSSLPGGAGSPLHF. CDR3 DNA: TGTGCCAGCAGTTCTCTACCAGGGGGCGCAGGGTCACCCCTCCACTTT.

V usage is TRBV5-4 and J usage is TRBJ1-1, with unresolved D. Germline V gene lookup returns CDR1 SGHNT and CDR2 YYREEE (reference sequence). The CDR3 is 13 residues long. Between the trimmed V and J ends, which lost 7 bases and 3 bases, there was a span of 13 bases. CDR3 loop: CASRLQTDTEAFF. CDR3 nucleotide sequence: TGTGCCAGCCGACTTCAGACCGACACTGAAGCTTTCTTT.

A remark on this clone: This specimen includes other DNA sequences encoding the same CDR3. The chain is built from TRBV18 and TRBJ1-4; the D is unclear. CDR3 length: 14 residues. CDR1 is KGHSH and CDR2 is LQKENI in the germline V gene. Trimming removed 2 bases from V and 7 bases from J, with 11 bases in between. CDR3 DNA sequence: TGTGCCAGCTCACCAAGAGGGCGGGGTGAAAAACTGTTTTTT. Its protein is CASSPRGRGEKLFF.

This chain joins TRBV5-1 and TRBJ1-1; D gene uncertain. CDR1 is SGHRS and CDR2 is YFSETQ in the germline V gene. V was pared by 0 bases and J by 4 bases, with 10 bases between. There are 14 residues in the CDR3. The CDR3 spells CASSLAAASTEAFF. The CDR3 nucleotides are TGCGCCAGCAGCTTGGCGGCCGCCAGCACTGAAGCTTTCTTT. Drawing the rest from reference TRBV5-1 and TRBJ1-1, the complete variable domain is KAGVTQTPRYLIKTRGQQVTLSCSPISGHRSVSWYQQTPGQGLQFLFEYFSETQRNKGNFPGRFSGRQFSNSRSEMNVSTLELGDSALYLCASSLAAASTEAFFGQGTRLTVV.

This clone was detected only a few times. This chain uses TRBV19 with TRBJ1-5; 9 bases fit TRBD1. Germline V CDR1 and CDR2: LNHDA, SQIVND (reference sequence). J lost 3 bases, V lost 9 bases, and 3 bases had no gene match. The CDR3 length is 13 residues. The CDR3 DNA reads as TGTGCCAGCGGGACAGGGATCAATCAGCCCCAGCATTTT. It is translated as CASGTGINQPQHF.

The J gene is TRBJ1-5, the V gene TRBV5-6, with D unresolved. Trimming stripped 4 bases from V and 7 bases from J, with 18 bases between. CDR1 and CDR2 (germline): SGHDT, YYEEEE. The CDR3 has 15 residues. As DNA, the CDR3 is TGTGCCAGCAGCGTTCGACCGGGCACCCACCAGCCCCAGCATTTT. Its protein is CASSVRPGTHQPQHF. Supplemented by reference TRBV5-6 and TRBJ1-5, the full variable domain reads DAGVTQSPTHLIKTRGQQVTLRCSPKSGHDTVSWYQQALGQGPQFIFQYYEEEERQRGNFPDRFSGHQFPNYSSELNVNALLLGDSALYLCASSVRPGTHQPQHFGDGTRLSIL.

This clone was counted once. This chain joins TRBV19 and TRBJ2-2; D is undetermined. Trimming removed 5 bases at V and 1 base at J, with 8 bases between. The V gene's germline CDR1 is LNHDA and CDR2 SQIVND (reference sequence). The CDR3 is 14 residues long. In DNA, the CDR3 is TGTGCCAGTAGTTGGGCCAAGAACACCGGGGAGCTGTTTTTT. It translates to CASSWAKNTGELFF.

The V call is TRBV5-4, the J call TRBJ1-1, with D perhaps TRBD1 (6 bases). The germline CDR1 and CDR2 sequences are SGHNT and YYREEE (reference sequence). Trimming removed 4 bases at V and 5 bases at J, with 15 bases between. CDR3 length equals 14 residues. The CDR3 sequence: CASSDHRAGTEAFF. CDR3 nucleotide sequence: TGTGCCAGCAGCGACCACAGGGCCGGGACTGAAGCTTTCTTT.

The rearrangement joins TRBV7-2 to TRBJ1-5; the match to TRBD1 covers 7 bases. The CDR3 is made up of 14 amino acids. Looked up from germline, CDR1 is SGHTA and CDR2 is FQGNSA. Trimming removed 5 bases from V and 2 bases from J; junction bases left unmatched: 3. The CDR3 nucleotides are TGTGCCAGCAGCCAAACAGGGGGCAATCAGCCCCAGCATTTT. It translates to CASSQTGGNQPQHF.

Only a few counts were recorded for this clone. The CDR3 reads CSVEEGPTHYGYTF. The CDR3 DNA reads as TGCAGCGTTGAGGAGGGCCCGACACATTATGGCTACACCTTC. The J gene is TRBJ1-2, the V gene TRBV29-1; D not certain. Trimming pared 3 bases from V and 5 bases from J, leaving 16 bases between. From germline, CDR1 is SQVTM and CDR2 ANQGSEA. This CDR3 has 14 residues.

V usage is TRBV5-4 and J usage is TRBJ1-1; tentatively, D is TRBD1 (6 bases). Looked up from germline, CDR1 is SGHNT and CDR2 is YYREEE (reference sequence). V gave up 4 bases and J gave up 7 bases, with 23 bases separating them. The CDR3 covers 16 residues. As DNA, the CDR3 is TGTGCCAGCAGCCCGGACAGTACCTCTCATCTGGGTGAAGCTTTCTTT. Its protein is CASSPDSTSHLGEAFF.